This is a list of T cell receptor beta chains from one sample in a study of blood T cells in healthy people across ages. Via MiXCR, TCRdb re-called the 5' RACE reads, giving one row per CDR3 protein. The table shows about 670,000 distinct CDR3 sequences, with over 40% occurring only once. Source material: blood. All receptors derive from a woman of 80 years or more in good health. The CDR3 runs from the conserved cysteine through the conserved F or W. D genes are given only for firm matches. Clone size appears in some rows only: once, few, many, or a class for an expanded clone.

cdr3_aa cdr3_nt j_call v_call d_call clone_size cdr3_length
CASSLVVHNEQFF TGTGCCAGCAGCTTAGTTGTCCACAATGAGCAGTTCTTC TRBJ2-1 TRBV7-2 - - 13
CASSPYGEPQHF TGTGCCAGCTCGCCCTATGGGGAGCCCCAGCATTTT TRBJ1-5 TRBV18 - - 12
CASSFGTPYNEQFF TGTGCCAGCAGCTTCGGGACTCCGTACAATGAGCAGTTCTTC TRBJ2-1 TRBV7-8 - many 14
CSVAGQAYEQYF TGCAGCGTTGCCGGGCAAGCCTACGAGCAGTACTTC TRBJ2-7 TRBV29-1 - - 12
CASSWTSGVLYNEQFF TGCGCCAGCAGCTGGACTAGCGGGGTCCTATACAATGAGCAGTTCTTC TRBJ2-1 TRBV5-1 TRBD2 many 16
CASSLIGLSETQYF TGTGCCAGCAGCTTAATTGGGTTGTCGGAGACCCAGTACTTC TRBJ2-5 TRBV13 - - 14
CASSSSRDPGDEKLFF TGTGCCAGCAGCTCCTCCCGGGACCCCGGGGATGAAAAACTGTTTTTT TRBJ1-4 TRBV7-2 - - 16
CASSSGLAGGLQETQYF TGCGCCAGCAGCTCGGGACTAGCGGGAGGCTTACAAGAGACCCAGTACTTC TRBJ2-5 TRBV4-1 TRBD2 - 17
CASKIQGFYEQYF TGTGCCAGCAAGATCCAAGGATTCTACGAGCAGTACTTC TRBJ2-7 TRBV2 - - 13
CASSLFGLAGGYGEQYF TGTGCCAGCAGTTTATTTGGACTAGCGGGAGGATATGGCGAGCAGTACTTC TRBJ2-7 TRBV28 TRBD2 many 17
CASLAGATSYEQYF TGTGCCAGCCTAGCGGGAGCAACCTCCTACGAGCAGTACTTC TRBJ2-7 TRBV2 TRBD2 - 14
CASSFHPVADGTRYF - TRBJ2-5 TRBV7-9 - - 15
CASSEGGSSPLHF TGTGCCAGCAGTGAAGGGGGAAGTTCACCCCTCCACTTT TRBJ1-6 TRBV25-1 - many 13
CASSFYYRTGQNTEAFF TGTGCCAGCAGCTTCTATTACCGGACAGGGCAGAACACTGAAGCTTTCTTT TRBJ1-1 TRBV7-8 TRBD1 many 17
CSATDRAEAFF TGCAGCGCCACCGACAGGGCAGAAGCTTTCTTT TRBJ1-1 TRBV29-1 TRBD1 - 11
CASSPVGASSYEQYF TGTGCCAGCAGCCCAGTGGGGGCTAGCTCCTACGAGCAGTACTTC TRBJ2-7 TRBV9 - - 15
CASGQGSCGYTF TGTGCCAGTGGGCAAGGAAGTTGTGGCTACACCTTC TRBJ1-2 TRBV2 - few 12
CSVVRVYGYTF TGCAGCGTGGTTAGGGTCTATGGCTACACCTTC TRBJ1-2 TRBV29-1 - - 11
CSARAGVTDTQYF TGCAGTGCTAGAGCGGGCGTGACAGATACGCAGTATTTT TRBJ2-3 TRBV20-1 - many 13
CAWRYSGSRYEQYF TGTGCCTGGAGATATAGCGGGAGCCGGTACGAGCAGTACTTC TRBJ2-7 TRBV30 TRBD2 - 14
CASSRTPSGSYEQYF TGTGCCAGCAGTCGCACCCCTAGCGGTTCCTACGAGCAGTACTTC TRBJ2-7 TRBV6-5 TRBD2 many 15
CASSGESGANVLTF TGTGCCAGCAGCGGCGAGTCTGGGGCCAACGTCCTGACTTTC TRBJ2-6 TRBV2 - - 14
CSASGSSHNEQFF TGCAGTGCTAGCGGGAGTAGCCACAATGAGCAGTTCTTC TRBJ2-1 TRBV20-1 - few 13
CASSQGVGEAFF TGTGCCAGCAGCCAAGGCGTGGGTGAAGCTTTCTTT TRBJ1-1 TRBV7-9 - - 12
CASSYGGNNYEQYF TGCGCCAGCAGCTACGGTGGGAACAACTACGAGCAGTACTTC TRBJ2-7 TRBV10-2 - - 14
CASSSGFRPPSGGAYEQYF TGTGCCAGCAGCTCAGGTTTCCGGCCCCCTAGCGGAGGGGCCTACGAGCAGTACTTC TRBJ2-7 TRBV11-3 TRBD2 few 19
CASSRTYTYEQYF TGTGCCAGCAGTCGGACTTACACCTACGAGCAGTACTTC TRBJ2-7 TRBV14 - many 13
CSARGLREGLLYNEQFF TGCAGTGCTAGAGGGTTGCGGGAGGGCCTTCTCTACAATGAGCAGTTCTTC TRBJ2-1 TRBV20-1 TRBD2 - 17
CASAQGGFDEQFF TGTGCCAGCGCTCAGGGGGGCTTTGATGAGCAGTTCTTC TRBJ2-1 TRBV5-4 - - 13
CASSTVPGHSPYEQYF TGTGCCAGCAGTACGGTACCCGGTCATTCCCCCTACGAGCAGTACTTC TRBJ2-7 TRBV7-6 - - 16
CASSSDRGGFNEQYF TGTGCCAGCAGCTCAGACAGGGGGGGGTTTAATGAGCAGTACTTC TRBJ2-5 TRBV7-2 TRBD1 - 15
CASSEAGVYYNEQFF TGTGCCAGCAGTGAAGCGGGGGTCTATTACAATGAGCAGTTCTTC TRBJ2-1 TRBV25-1 TRBD2 - 15
CASSLGPSTGSYGYIF TGTGCCAGCAGCTTGGGTCCCTCCACCGGGAGCTATGGCTACATCTTC TRBJ1-2 TRBV5-1 - once 16
CSVDVLQESDEQFF TGCAGCGTTGACGTGCTTCAGGAGAGCGATGAGCAGTTCTTC TRBJ2-1 TRBV29-1 - - 14
CATVQGARYGYTF TGTGCCACGGTACAGGGGGCGCGGTATGGCTACACCTTC TRBJ1-2 TRBV10-3 TRBD1 - 13
CASSPWAGSYEQYF TGTGCCAGCAGCCCTTGGGCAGGGTCCTACGAGCAGTACTTC TRBJ2-7 TRBV11-2 - - 14
CASSLSGQSEQYF TGTGCCAGCAGCCTCTCGGGACAGTCGGAGCAGTACTTC TRBJ2-5 TRBV6-2/TRBV6-3 TRBD1 many 13
CASTFGGASFSGNTIYF TGTGCCAGCACCTTTGGGGGGGCCTCTTTCTCTGGAAACACCATATATTTT TRBJ1-3 TRBV28 - - 17
CASSPRTSGGDTQYF TGTGCCAGCAGTCCTCGGACTAGCGGGGGGGATACGCAGTATTTT TRBJ2-3 TRBV12-3/TRBV12-4 TRBD2 - 15
CASSLQGATYNEQFF TGTGCCAGCAGCTTACAGGGGGCAACCTACAATGAGCAGTTCTTC TRBJ2-1 TRBV7-3 TRBD1 few 15
CASGAPRADTQYF TGCGCCAGCGGAGCCCCTAGGGCAGATACGCAGTATTTT TRBJ2-3 TRBV4-1 - - 13